This T cell receptor beta chain was observed in a study of T cells in localized non-small cell lung cancer. General observations from the study: A denser population of T cells in blood accompanied longer overall survival. It was uninvolved adjacent lung that showed the highest T cell clonality, exceeding tumor. Of the top 100 tumor clones, median about 53 were in adjacent lung, over 25 among its top 100.

A remark on this clone: The antigen remains unidentified.

This CDR3 contains 12 residues. The V gene's germline CDR1 is SGHTS and CDR2 YDEGEE. The V end lost 3 bases, the J end lost 6 bases, and 10 bases lay between the germline ends. The repertoire was sequenced with immunoSEQ multiplex PCR; TCRdb's copy has only in-frame clones and lacks some. This table holds about 39,000 clones, 75% to 85% found once. This TCR came from a woman aged 40 to 75 with stage II squamous cell lung carcinoma. The rearrangement joins TRBV5-8 to TRBJ2-7; D not certain. The material was PBMCs, obtained before any cancer treatment. Written as DNA, the CDR3 is TGTGCCAGCAGCTCAAGTGGGGTCGAGCAGTACTTC. Protein: CASSSSGVEQYF.